Following are 25 T cell receptor beta chains from one sample sequenced in a study of T cell responses to AZD1222 COVID-19 vaccine. TCRdb's copy holds only in-frame clones and misses some; the assay was immunoSEQ multiplex PCR. The sample has around 130,000 clones, about 91% seen once. The sequencing here drew on peripheral blood, taken on day 0 of AZD1222 vaccination. The source is an adult in good health.

This clone was counted ten times or more. The chain has TRBV7-3 and TRBJ1-6; D uncertain. CDR1 SGHTA and CDR2 FQGTGA come from the germline V gene. Between the trimmed V and J ends, which lost 0 bases and 10 bases, there was a span of 7 bases. The CDR3 runs to 13 residues. The chain's CDR3 is CASSLTVLSPLHF. For the CDR3, the DNA is TGTGCCAGCAGCTTAACCGTTTTGTCACCCCTCCACTTT.

This chain connects TRBV5-1 to TRBJ2-3, with D perhaps matching TRBD1 or TRBD2 (5 bases each). V lost 7 bases to trimming and J lost 6 bases, with 21 bases between them. CDR1 and CDR2 from the germline V gene are SGHRS and YFSETQ. The CDR3 is 15 residues long. CDR3 amino acids: CASCLSDPNRDTQYF. CDR3 sequence (DNA): TGCGCCAGCTGCCTTAGCGACCCAAACAGGGATACGCAGTATTTT. The full variable domain, rest sourced from reference TRBV5-1 and TRBJ2-3, is KAGVTQTPRYLIKTRGQQVTLSCSPISGHRSVSWYQQTPGQGLQFLFEYFSETQRNKGNFPGRFSGRQFSNSRSEMNVSTLELGDSALYLCASCLSDPNRDTQYFGPGTRLTVL.

The chain employs TRBV9 and TRBJ2-3; D unresolved. Germline-derived CDR1 and CDR2 are SGDLS and YYNGEE. The CDR3 has 16 amino acids. Deletions cut 3 bases from V and 5 bases from J, with 19 bases between. The CDR3 sequence: CASSETPRPPQDTQYF. The CDR3 coding sequence is TGTGCCAGCAGCGAGACGCCTCGGCCACCACAAGATACGCAGTATTTT.

V and J are TRBV10-2 and TRBJ2-5, with no clear D. CDR3 size: 11 residues. Germline CDR1 is WSHSY and CDR2 is SAAADI. Trimming took 7 bases from V and 4 from J, leaving 7 bases between them. The CDR3 region has the DNA TGCGCCAGCACCCTGGGAGAGACCCAGTACTTC. It encodes CASTLGETQYF.

This sequence joins TRBV6-5 and TRBJ1-4, with D possibly matching TRBD1 (5 bases). V was trimmed by 0 bases and J by 7 bases, leaving 12 bases between them. The CDR3 has 15 residues. Germline V gene sequence: CDR1 MNHEY, CDR2 SVGAGI. For the CDR3, the DNA is TGTGCCAGCAGTTACTCGTCGGGGCGCGGTGAAAAACTGTTTTTT. Translated: CASSYSSGRGEKLFF.

The chain recombines TRBV19 with TRBJ1-3, with TRBD1 as a possible D gene (6 bases). The germline V gene has CDR1 LNHDA and CDR2 SQIVND (reference sequence). The CDR3 spans 16 residues. V was clipped by 4 bases and J by 0 bases, with 13 bases between them. The CDR3 loop is CASSTSGDLSGNTIYF. The CDR3 DNA is TGTGCCAGTAGTACATCAGGGGACCTCTCTGGAAACACCATATATTTT. Looking up the rest from reference TRBV19 and TRBJ1-3 gives the full variable domain: DGGITQSPKYLFRKEGQNVTLSCEQNLNHDAMYWYRQDPGQGLRLIYYSQIVNDFQKGDIAEGYSVSREKKESFPLTVTSAQKNPTAFYLCASSTSGDLSGNTIYFGEGSWLTVV.

Written as DNA, the CDR3 is TGCGCCAGCAGCCAAGAGACGACAGTATGGGCATTCGGCTACACCTTC. Protein sequence: CASSQETTVWAFGYTF. The chain combines TRBV4-1 with TRBJ1-2, with D tentatively TRBD1 (5 bases). There are 16 residues in the CDR3. Trimming cost V 0 bases and J 8 bases, with 19 bases left between them. CDR1 is MGHRA and CDR2 is YSYEKL in the germline V gene.

V gene TRBV5-4 combines with J gene TRBJ2-7; 10 bases match TRBD1. Germline V CDR1 and CDR2: SGHNT, YYREEE (reference sequence). J lost 5 bases, V lost 4 bases, and 6 bases had no gene match. The length of the CDR3 is 14 residues. CDR3 nucleotides: TGTGCCAGCAGCCAGGGACAGGGGAGGGACGAGCAGTACTTC. It translates to CASSQGQGRDEQYF.

V gene TRBV7-6 combines with J gene TRBJ2-6; D is unclear. V was clipped by 7 bases and J by 0 bases, with 7 bases between them. The germline V gene has CDR1 SGHVS and CDR2 FNYEAQ. The CDR3 contains 14 residues. In nucleotides, the CDR3 is TGTGCCAGCACCACAGCCTCTGGGGCCAACGTCCTGACTTTC. Protein: CASTTASGANVLTF.

This rearrangement joins TRBV2 to TRBJ2-2; D might be TRBD2 (6 bases). CDR1 is SNHLY and CDR2 is FYNNEI in the germline V gene. The CDR3 consists of 14 residues. Trimming took off 8 bases at V and 6 bases at J, with 16 bases between the two ends. The chain's CDR3 is CASGGLAGPGELFF. The CDR3 DNA follows: TGTGCCAGCGGGGGGTTAGCAGGGCCCGGGGAGCTGTTTTTT.

The V and J genes are TRBV5-1 and TRBJ2-7, with 9 bases that match TRBD2. CDR3 length equals 15 residues. Per the germline V gene, CDR1 is SGHRS and CDR2 is YFSETQ. With 0 bases clipped from V and 5 bases from J, the junction kept 6 bases outside the gene matches. The CDR3 here is CASSLALGLAHEQYF. Here the CDR3 DNA reads TGCGCCAGCAGCTTGGCCCTGGGACTAGCCCACGAGCAGTACTTC.

The chain uses TRBV4-1 and TRBJ2-2; tentatively, D is TRBD2 (5 bases). This CDR3 contains 18 residues. The V gene's germline CDR1 is MGHRA and CDR2 YSYEKL. V shed 0 bases and J shed 1 base, with 15 bases lying between them. The CDR3 is CASSQDPPPGGNTGELFF. The CDR3 DNA follows: TGCGCCAGCAGCCAAGATCCTCCCCCCGGAGGGAACACCGGGGAGCTGTTTTTT.

The chain carries TRBV12-3 or TRBV12-4 and TRBJ2-7; D is perhaps TRBD1 (6 bases). The CDR3 is made up of 12 amino acids. Trimming took off 7 bases at V and 5 bases at J, with 12 bases between the two ends. The CDR3 nucleotides read TGTGCCAGCAACCCCGACAGGAACGAGCAGTACTTC. Its translation: CASNPDRNEQYF.

This chain links TRBV5-6 with TRBJ2-5; unclear D gene. V was cut by 7 bases and J by 5 bases, with 15 bases left in between. CDR3 length equals 13 residues. Germline lookup yields CDR1 SGHDT and CDR2 YYEEEE. This chain's CDR3 is CASRRSGSETQYF. Here the CDR3 DNA reads TGTGCCAGCCGTCGTTCGGGCTCCGAGACCCAGTACTTC.

As concerns this clone: The junction and the germline gene differ at one end; a read error may be behind it. The chain employs TRBV16 and TRBJ2-5; D is uncertain. Germline V gene sequence: CDR1 KGHSY, CDR2 FQNENV. The CDR3 is 12 residues long. The CDR3 here is CASSQKREAQYF. The CDR3 coding sequence is TGTGCCAGCAGCCAAAAACGAGAGGCCCAGTACTTC.

This clone was detected only a few times. The genes are TRBV5-1 and TRBJ1-1; D call uncertain. CDR3 size: 13 residues. CDR1 SGHRS and CDR2 YFSETQ come from the germline V gene. The germline V and J ends were trimmed by 4 bases and 3 bases, with 10 bases remaining between them. The CDR3 DNA sequence: TGCGCCAGCAGCCTTCGTTTGGACACTGAAGCTTTCTTT. Translated, it gives CASSLRLDTEAFF.

The V gene is TRBV30, the J gene TRBJ1-4; D is undetermined. This CDR3 has 11 amino acids. V was shortened by 2 bases and J by 8 bases, with 6 bases between the two germline ends. Per the germline V gene, CDR1 is GTSNPN and CDR2 is SVGIG (reference sequence). The CDR3 DNA follows: TGTGCCTGGAGTATTCGGGAAAAACTGTTTTTT. This translates into CAWSIREKLFF.

The V gene is TRBV27, the J gene TRBJ1-1; 7 bases align to TRBD1. V shed 11 bases and J 6 bases; nucleotides not matched to a gene: 12. Germline-derived CDR1 and CDR2 are MNHEY and SMNVEV (reference sequence). The CDR3 consists of 13 residues. CDR3 amino acids: CAAKDRPRAEAFF. The DNA for the CDR3 is TGTGCCGCTAAGGACAGGCCTAGGGCTGAAGCTTTCTTT.

This chain connects TRBV19 to TRBJ1-1; D not certain. There are 15 residues in the CDR3. Germline V gene data show CDR1 as LNHDA and CDR2 as SQIVND (reference sequence). V shed 3 bases and J shed 3 bases, with 14 bases lying between them. CDR3 coding DNA: TGTGCCAGTAGTATTTTCCCGAGCCCTGACACTGAAGCTTTCTTT. Translation gives CASSIFPSPDTEAFF.

This chain uses TRBV30 with TRBJ1-5; TRBD1 might be the D (6 bases). Trimming took 2 bases from V and 7 from J, leaving 18 bases between them. The CDR3 runs 15 residues. Per germline, CDR1 GTSNPN and CDR2 SVGIG (reference sequence). The DNA of the CDR3 is TGTGCCTGGAGTCAACATACAGGGTCCGTGCAGCCCCAGCATTTT. Translating it yields CAWSQHTGSVQPQHF. Based on the CDR3 plus reference TRBV30 and TRBJ1-5, the full variable domain is SQTIHQWPATLVQPVGSPLSLECTVEGTSNPNLYWYRQAAGRGLQLLFYSVGIGQISSEVPQNLSASRPQDRQFILSSKKLLLSDSGFYLCAWSQHTGSVQPQHFGDGTRLSIL.

This rearrangement joins TRBV9 to TRBJ1-1; tentatively, D is TRBD1 (5 bases). The CDR3 sequence is 14 residues long. Trimming cost V 0 bases and J 4 bases, with 10 bases left between them. In germline, CDR1 is SGDLS, CDR2 YYNGEE. The CDR3 is CASSVVPDTTEAFF. The CDR3 nucleotides are TGTGCCAGCAGCGTAGTCCCGGACACCACTGAAGCTTTCTTT.

This rearrangement joins TRBV6-5 to TRBJ1-1; D call uncertain. Trimming took off 2 bases at V and 1 base at J, with 14 bases between the two ends. Germline CDR1 is MNHEY and CDR2 is SVGAGI. The CDR3 totals 16 residues. This CDR3 is CASSYTPGLTNTEAFF. The CDR3 DNA sequence: TGTGCCAGCAGTTACACCCCTGGACTTACGAACACTGAAGCTTTCTTT.

The chain carries TRBV19 and TRBJ2-1; 7 nucleotides align to TRBD2. With 5 bases clipped from V and 3 bases from J, the junction kept 7 bases outside the gene matches. CDR1 is LNHDA, CDR2 SQIVND, per germline (reference sequence). The CDR3 consists of 15 residues. The CDR3 sequence: CASSGDYRIYNEQFF. The DNA of the CDR3 is TGTGCCAGTAGTGGGGACTACCGGATCTACAATGAGCAGTTCTTC.

This sequence joins TRBV3-1 (or the pseudogene TRBV3-2) and TRBJ1-1; D uncertain. The germline gives CDR1 LGHDT, CDR2 YNNKEL (reference sequence). V shed 3 bases and J shed 5 bases, with 4 bases lying between them. The CDR3 totals 11 residues. The CDR3 DNA follows: TGTGCCAGCAGCCAGGGGACTGAAGCTTTCTTT. Its protein is CASSQGTEAFF.

The J gene is TRBJ1-5, the V gene TRBV3-1 (or the pseudogene TRBV3-2); D unresolved. V dropped 4 bases and J dropped 3 bases, with 22 bases sitting between them. The CDR3 extends over 18 amino acids. Germline V gene sequence: CDR1 LGHDT, CDR2 YNNKEL (reference sequence). The CDR3 protein is CASSPPRSPSCFNQPQHF. The CDR3 DNA follows: TGTGCCAGCAGCCCCCCGAGAAGTCCGTCGTGCTTCAATCAGCCCCAGCATTTT.